The clone carrying this T cell receptor (beta chain) was recorded only once. Researchers drew on approximately 92 million PBMCs for genomic DNA from unsorted samples. Splitting of each subset's genomic DNA was done evenly across several immunoSEQ plates. Researchers sequenced unsorted PBMC DNA using ten immunoSEQ deep assay plates. The table came from immunoSEQ multiplex PCR; TCRdb's copy has only in-frame clones and leaves some out. Of some 500,000 clones listed, around 80% are singletons. The data belong to a study of shared clonotypes between healthy human individuals. There are 17 residues in the CDR3. Trimming stripped 0 bases from V and 0 bases from J, with 13 bases between. Germline CDR1 is SGDLS and CDR2 is YYNGEE.

The chain recombines TRBV9 with TRBJ1-5; D is unresolved. The sequence was obtained from a woman in her forties in good health. Some clones in this sample may be carry-over from other donors' samples. Sequencing was performed on PBMCs. The CDR3 loop reads CASSVVGRFYSNQPQHF. CDR3 nucleotide sequence: TGTGCCAGCAGCGTAGTCGGCAGATTCTATAGCAATCAGCCCCAGCATTTT.